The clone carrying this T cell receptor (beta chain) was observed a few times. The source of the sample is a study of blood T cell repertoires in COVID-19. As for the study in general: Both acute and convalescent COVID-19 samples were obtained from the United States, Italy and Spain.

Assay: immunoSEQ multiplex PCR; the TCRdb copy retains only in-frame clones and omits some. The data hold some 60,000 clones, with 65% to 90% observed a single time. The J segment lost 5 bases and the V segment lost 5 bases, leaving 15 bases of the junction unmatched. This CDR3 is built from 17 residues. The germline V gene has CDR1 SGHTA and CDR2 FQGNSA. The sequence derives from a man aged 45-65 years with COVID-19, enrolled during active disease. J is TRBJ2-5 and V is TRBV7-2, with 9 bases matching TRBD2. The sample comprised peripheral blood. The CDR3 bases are TGTGCCAGCAGCCGTTCCCCTCGGGGACTAGCTGACGAGACCCAGTACTTC. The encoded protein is CASSRSPRGLADETQYF.